The 13 T cell receptor beta chains in this list originate from one sample, sequenced in a study of regulatory T cells in long-lasting Graves disease. The sample's time point: newly diagnosed GD, antithyroid drugs for less than 3 months. PBMC-derived RNA was used for the TCR library. With iRepertoire HTBI primers and Arm-PCR of CDR3 regions, TCR beta libraries were built. Using its own MiXCR run on the multiplex PCR reads, TCRdb lists one record per CDR3 protein. Here the sample spans about 220,000 distinct CDR3 sequences, roughly 19% being singletons. This sample was also put to use in a study of T cells in Graves' hyperthyroidism and ophthalmopathy.

The specimen was peripheral blood mononuclear cells (PBMCs), collected at new diagnosis, from a patient treated with antithyroid drugs. Receptors were obtained from a woman younger than 45 with Graves disease.

Ten or more counts support this clonotype. The rearrangement links TRBV2 to TRBJ2-4; the D gene could be TRBD1 or TRBD2 (5 bases each). Trimming took 8 bases from V and 0 from J, leaving 11 bases between them. In germline, CDR1 is SNHLY, CDR2 FYNNEI. This CDR3 has 14 residues. The CDR3, as DNA: TGTGCCAGCTTGGGGGTCCTAGCCAAAAACATTCAGTACTTC. It codes for CASLGVLAKNIQYF. The full variable domain, with the rest looked up from reference TRBV2 and TRBJ2-4, is EPEVTQTPSHQVTQMGQEVILRCVPISNHLYFYWYRQILGQKVEFLVSFYNNEISEKSEIFDDQFSVERPDGSNFTLKIRSTKLEDSAMYFCASLGVLAKNIQYFGAGTRLSVL.

This clonotype appeared many times. The genes are TRBV5-1 and TRBJ2-1; D may be TRBD2 (6 bases). The CDR3 is made up of 15 amino acids. Trimming removed 1 base from V and 0 bases from J, with 8 bases in between. CDR1 SGHRS and CDR2 YFSETQ come from the germline V gene. CDR3: CASSLYGSSYNEQFF. The CDR3 DNA sequence: TGCGCCAGCAGCTTGTACGGGAGCTCCTACAATGAGCAGTTCTTC.

V and J are TRBV12-3 or TRBV12-4 and TRBJ2-7, with TRBD2 matching 7 bases. CDR3 length equals 14 residues. V shed 4 bases, J shed 1 base, and the junction held 4 bases outside the gene matches. CDR3 nucleotide sequence: TGTGCCAGCAGTTGGGACTACCCTTCCTACGAGCAGTACTTC. This codes for CASSWDYPSYEQYF.

This clonotype was counted many times. The rearrangement uses TRBV28 and TRBJ1-2; 9 bases map to TRBD1. CDR1 and CDR2 from the germline V gene are MDHEN and SYDVKM. Trimming cost V 6 bases and J 4 bases; bases outside gene matches: 6. This CDR3 contains 14 residues. The CDR3: CASRQTGGVYGYTF. DNA for the CDR3: TGTGCCAGCAGACAGACAGGGGGAGTCTATGGCTACACCTTC.

This clonotype was seen ten or more times. The gene calls are TRBV2 and TRBJ1-5, with D hard to call. Germline V gene sequence: CDR1 SNHLY, CDR2 FYNNEI. The CDR3 loop spans 14 amino acids. The germline V and J ends were trimmed by 6 bases and 4 bases, with 13 bases remaining between them. The CDR3 loop is CASRLNVGNQPQHF. CDR3 nucleotide sequence: TGTGCCAGCAGACTGAACGTTGGGAATCAGCCCCAGCATTTT. Supplemented by reference TRBV2 and TRBJ1-5, the full variable domain reads EPEVTQTPSHQVTQMGQEVILRCVPISNHLYFYWYRQILGQKVEFLVSFYNNEISEKSEIFDDQFSVERPDGSNFTLKIRSTKLEDSAMYFCASRLNVGNQPQHFGDGTRLSIL.

About this clonotype: This clone may be a read error of a much larger clone one base away. This chain connects TRBV10-3 to TRBJ1-1; D is unclear. With 7 bases removed from V and 1 base from J, the gap between germline ends came to 4 bases. This CDR3 has 11 amino acids. Germline CDR1 ENHRY, CDR2 SYGVKD. The CDR3 loop reads CAIMGNTEAFF. CDR3 DNA: TGTGCCATCATGGGGAACACTGAAGCTTTCTTT.

In its sample, this clonotype was seen many times. The CDR3 bases are TGTGCCAGCAGCCGGACAGGATTCAATCAGCCCCAGCATTTT. It codes for CASSRTGFNQPQHF. This sequence joins TRBV7-8 and TRBJ1-5, with 7 bases identical to TRBD1. Germline loops: CDR1 SGHVS, CDR2 FQNEAQ. The CDR3 is 14 amino acids. J gave up 3 bases and V 5 bases, and 4 bases lay outside the gene matches.

This clonotype showed up just a few times. This chain links TRBV18 with TRBJ2-1; TRBD2 matches at 10 bases. Germline assignment: CDR1 KGHSH and CDR2 LQKENI. With 1 base clipped from V and 8 bases from J, the junction kept 17 bases outside the gene matches. The CDR3 covers 19 residues. The CDR3 DNA follows: TGTGCCAGCTCACCACAAAGTCTAGCGGGAGTTTTGGACATCGATGAGCAGTTCTTC. Translating gives CASSPQSLAGVLDIDEQFF. The complete variable domain, with remaining parts taken from reference TRBV18 and TRBJ2-1, reads NAGVMQNPRHLVRRRGQEARLRCSPMKGHSHVYWYRQLPEEGLKFMVYLQKENIIDESGMPKERFSAEFPKEGPSILRIQQVVRGDSAAYFCASSPQSLAGVLDIDEQFFGPGTRLTVL.

This clonotype was counted only a few times. This may be a read error, as it is one base from a much larger clone. The gene calls are TRBV13 and TRBJ1-6, with 7 positions matching TRBD1. CDR1 is PRHDT and CDR2 is FYEKMQ in the germline V gene (reference sequence). This CDR3 comprises 14 residues. The CDR3 nucleotides are TGTGCCAGCGGCTTCGGGGACAGTAACTCACCCCTCCACTTT. Translated, it gives CASGFGDSNSPLHF.

In its sample, this clonotype was seen many times. The V gene is TRBV29-1, the J gene TRBJ2-1, with D perhaps matching TRBD1 (5 bases). The germline V and J ends were trimmed by 4 bases and 0 bases, with 13 bases remaining between them. Germline V CDR1 and CDR2: SQVTM, ANQGSEA. CDR3 length equals 15 residues. The CDR3 DNA is TGCAGCGTTGTGAAGTTAGGGGACTCCTACAATGAGCAGTTCTTC. It is translated as CSVVKLGDSYNEQFF.

A note on this clonotype: With a far larger clone one base away, a read error is the likely cause. The chain links TRBV2 to TRBJ2-7; 11 bases are a match to TRBD2. Judging by the DNA end, TRBJ2-5 fits better; the J call may be wrong. Germline lookup yields CDR1 SNHLY and CDR2 FYNNEI. This CDR3 is built from 17 residues. The CDR3 protein is CASSFFPGLAGRGTQYF. The DNA for the CDR3 is TGTGCCAGCAGCTTTTTCCCTGGACTAGCGGGCAGGGGGACCCAGTACTTC.

This clonotype was observed at least ten times. This chain uses TRBV2 with TRBJ2-7, with D maybe TRBD1 (5 bases). V lost 5 bases, J lost 7 bases, and 15 bases lay in between. This CDR3 region has 13 residues. Germline V CDR1 and CDR2: SNHLY, FYNNEI. CDR3 nucleotide sequence: TGTGCCAGCAGTAGGCAGGGATATCCGGAGCAGTACTTC. This encodes CASSRQGYPEQYF.

The chain employs TRBV2 and TRBJ2-7; TRBD1 matches 10 bases. Trimming took 5 bases from V and 1 from J; bases not matched to a gene: 8. CDR3 length: 16 amino acids. Per germline, CDR1 SNHLY and CDR2 FYNNEI. In DNA, the CDR3 is TGTGCCAGCAGTCGAACCGGGACAGGGGTTTCCTACGAGCAGTACTTC. Its protein product is CASSRTGTGVSYEQYF.